This TCR beta chain was captured by sequencing in a study of T cell responses to AZD1222 COVID-19 vaccine. This clone occurred once. Produced via immunoSEQ multiplex PCR; TCRdb's table is partial and in-frame only. The sample includes 77,000 or so clones, 85% to 95% seen only once; the top ten take more than 25%. In germline, CDR1 is MDHEN, CDR2 SYDVKM. This CDR3 comprises 20 residues. The J segment lost 6 bases and the V segment lost 5 bases, leaving 20 bases of the junction unmatched. This sequence was found in an adult who received the AZD1222 COVID-19 vaccine. Sequenced here: peripheral blood, sampled 28 days after the second AZD1222 dose. This sequence joins TRBV28 and TRBJ1-5, with TRBD1 identical over 12 bases. DNA of the CDR3: TGTGCCAGCAGTCTATACCGGGACAGGGGGCCCGAAGGTACGGCTCAGCCCCAGCATTTT. It encodes CASSLYRDRGPEGTAQPQHF.